This TCR beta chain was recorded in a study of beta chain features in type 1 diabetes. Study-level background: Cells sorted and examined across all samples totaled approximately 100,000,000. Study-wide results and limits: Sequencing from cDNA could over-represent high-TCR-expressing cells. Although PCR might favor shorter templates, it would do so equally in patients and controls.

Expressed TCRB transcripts were sequenced, since all the RNA that had been isolated was reverse transcribed. Repertoires were generated with immunoSEQ multiplex PCR, while TCRdb's copy carries only in-frame clones and drops some. The table has over 300,000 clones, under 8.5% seen once. A note on this clone: Its antigen is not identified.

The sequenced sample was central memory CD4+ T cells from blood. This TCR was sampled from a young woman in good health.

This chain's CDR3 is CASSGSGTRQETQYF. CDR3 DNA: TGTGCCAGCAGCGGATCCGGGACTAGGCAAGAGACCCAGTACTTC. The V call is TRBV11-2, the J call TRBJ2-5; 8 bases are a match to TRBD2. Trimming removed 5 bases from V and 2 bases from J; junction bases left unmatched: 7. The CDR3 runs to 15 residues. The germline gives CDR1 SGHAT, CDR2 FQNNGV.